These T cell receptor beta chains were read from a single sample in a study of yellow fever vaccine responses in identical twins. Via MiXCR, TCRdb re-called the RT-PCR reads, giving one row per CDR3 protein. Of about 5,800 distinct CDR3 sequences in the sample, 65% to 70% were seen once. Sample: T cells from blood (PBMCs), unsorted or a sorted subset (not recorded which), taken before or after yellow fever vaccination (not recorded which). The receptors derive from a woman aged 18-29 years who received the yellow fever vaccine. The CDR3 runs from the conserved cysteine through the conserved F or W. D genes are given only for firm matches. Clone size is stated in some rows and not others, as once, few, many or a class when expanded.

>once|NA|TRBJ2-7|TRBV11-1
CASSSAPNYEQYF
TGTGCCAGCAGCTCCGCCCCAAACTACGAGCAGTACTTC
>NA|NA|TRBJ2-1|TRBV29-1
CSALPRAINEQFF
TGCAGCGCGTTACCCCGGGCGATCAATGAGCAGTTCTTC
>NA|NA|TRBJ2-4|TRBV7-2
CASSPQGAKNIQYF
TGTGCCAGCAGCCCCCAGGGTGCCAAAAACATTCAGTACTTC
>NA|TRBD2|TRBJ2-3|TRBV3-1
CASSQQLAGGTDTQYF
TGTGCCAGCAGCCAACAACTAGCGGGGGGCACAGATACGCAGTATTTT
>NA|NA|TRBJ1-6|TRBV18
CASSPFSENSPLHF
TGTGCCAGCTCGCCGTTTTCGGAAAATTCACCCCTCCACTTT
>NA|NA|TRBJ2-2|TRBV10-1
CASSVDSWNTGELFF
TGCGCCAGCAGTGTTGATAGCTGGAACACCGGGGAGCTGTTTTTT
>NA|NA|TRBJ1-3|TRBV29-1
CSVESSEDTIYF
TGCAGCGTTGAGTCGTCTGAAGACACCATATATTTT
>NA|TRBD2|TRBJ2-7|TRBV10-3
CAITSGVGEYEQYF
TGTGCCATCACTAGCGGGGTTGGAGAGTACGAGCAGTACTTC
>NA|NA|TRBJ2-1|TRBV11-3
CASSLGSGIFDEQFF
TGTGCCAGCAGCTTAGGTAGCGGAATATTCGATGAGCAGTTCTTC
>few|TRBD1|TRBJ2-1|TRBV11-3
CASSLEGQGVLVNEQFF
TGTGCCAGCAGCTTAGAAGGACAGGGCGTCCTAGTCAATGAGCAGTTCTTC
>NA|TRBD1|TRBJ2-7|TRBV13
CASRTGGYEQYF
TGTGCCAGCAGAACAGGGGGCTACGAGCAGTACTTC
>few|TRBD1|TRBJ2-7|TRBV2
CASSQGQGLEQYF
TGTGCCAGCAGCCAGGGACAGGGTCTCGAGCAGTACTTC
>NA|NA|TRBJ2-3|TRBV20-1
CSAQVLSGDTQYF
TGCAGTGCCCAGGTCCTCTCGGGAGATACGCAGTATTTT
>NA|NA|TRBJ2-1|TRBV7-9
CASSLSAGTRHNEQFF
TGTGCCAGCAGCTTGTCTGCCGGGACCCGCCACAATGAGCAGTTCTTC
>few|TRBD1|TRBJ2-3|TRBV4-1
CASSRQGTYTDTQYF
TGCGCCAGCAGCCGACAGGGGACCTACACAGATACGCAGTATTTT
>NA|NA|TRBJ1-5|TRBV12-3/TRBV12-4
CASSFRGGNQPQHF
TGTGCCAGCAGTTTTCGAGGAGGGAATCAGCCCCAGCATTTT
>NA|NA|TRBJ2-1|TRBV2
CASMGLGYNEQFF
TGTGCCAGCATGGGCTTGGGGTACAATGAGCAGTTCTTC
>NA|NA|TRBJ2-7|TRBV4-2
CASSPPGQSSYEQYF
TGTGCCAGCAGCCCTCCGGGGCAGAGCTCCTACGAGCAGTACTTC
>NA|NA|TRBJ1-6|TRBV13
CASSLRDMGFDSPLHF
TGTGCCAGCAGCCTCCGGGACATGGGTTTTGATTCACCCCTCCACTTT
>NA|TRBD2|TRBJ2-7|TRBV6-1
CASSGGLAGRYEQYF
TGTGCCAGCAGTGGGGGACTAGCGGGGCGATACGAGCAGTACTTC
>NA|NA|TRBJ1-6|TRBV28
CASSLDSSYNSPLHF
TGTGCCAGCAGTCTCGACAGCTCCTATAATTCACCCCTCCACTTT
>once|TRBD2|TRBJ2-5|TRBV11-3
CASSPTGLAGRRKTQYF
TGTGCCAGCAGCCCAACGGGACTAGCGGGGCGAAGGAAGACCCAGTACTTC
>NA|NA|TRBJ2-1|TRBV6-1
CASTHTGAGYNEQFF
TGTGCCAGCACCCATACCGGGGCAGGGTACAATGAGCAGTTCTTC
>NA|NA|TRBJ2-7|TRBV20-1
CSARDSYRVEQYF
TGCAGTGCTAGAGATTCGTACCGGGTCGAGCAGTACTTC
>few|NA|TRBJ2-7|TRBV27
CASSLSRGGYEQYF
TGTGCCAGCAGTTTATCGCGAGGCGGGTACGAGCAGTACTTC
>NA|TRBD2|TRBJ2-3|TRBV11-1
CASSIIAGMDTDTQYF
TGTGCCAGCAGCATAATAGCGGGAATGGACACAGATACGCAGTATTTT
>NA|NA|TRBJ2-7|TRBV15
CATSRDGTGKAYEQYF
TGTGCCACCAGCAGAGATGGGACGGGAAAAGCCTACGAGCAGTACTTC
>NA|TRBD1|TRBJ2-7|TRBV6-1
CASSHTGTGGGEQYF
TGTGCCAGCAGTCATACCGGGACAGGGGGCGGCGAGCAGTACTTC
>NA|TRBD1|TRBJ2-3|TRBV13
CASSGGPTDTQYF
TGTGCCAGTTCAGGGGGCCCGACAGATACGCAGTATTTT
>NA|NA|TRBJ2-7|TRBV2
CASSETGTSYEQYF
TGTGCCAGCAGCGAGACAGGGACTTCCTACGAGCAGTACTTC
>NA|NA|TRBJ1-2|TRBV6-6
CASSYQQQGYGYTF
TGTGCCAGCAGTTACCAGCAACAGGGATATGGCTACACCTTC
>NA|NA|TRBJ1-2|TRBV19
CASSIVYRDSGYTF
TGTGCCAGTAGTATAGTCTACAGGGACTCTGGCTACACCTTC
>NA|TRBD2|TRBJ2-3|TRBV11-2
CASSLGEGRRDTQYF
TGTGCCAGCAGCTTAGGGGAGGGCCGGAGAGATACGCAGTATTTT
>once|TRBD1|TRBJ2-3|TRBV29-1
CSVETGQGDTQYF
TGCAGCGTTGAGACAGGGCAGGGAGATACGCAGTATTTT
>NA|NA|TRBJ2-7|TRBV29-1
CSASKDGGYEQYF
TGCAGCGCCTCAAAGGACGGAGGCTACGAGCAGTACTTC
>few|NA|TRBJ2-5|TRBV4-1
CASSSRSGQETQYF
TGCGCCAGCAGCTCCCGTAGCGGCCAAGAGACCCAGTACTTC
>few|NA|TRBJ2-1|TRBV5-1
CASSSGTIPWDEQFF
TGCGCCAGCAGCTCCGGGACCATCCCGTGGGATGAGCAGTTCTTC
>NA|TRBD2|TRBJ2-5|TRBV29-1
CSVEDRVGGQETQYF
TGCAGCGTTGAAGATAGGGTCGGGGGGCAAGAGACCCAGTACTTC
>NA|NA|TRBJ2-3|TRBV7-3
CASSRPGGAQYF
TGTGCCAGCAGCCGACCAGGCGGGGCGCAGTATTTT
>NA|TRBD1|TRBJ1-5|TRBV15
CATSKGGVGQPQHF
TGTGCCACCAGCAAAGGGGGCGTAGGGCAGCCCCAGCATTTT
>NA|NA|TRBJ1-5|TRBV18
CASSPRNQPQHF
TGTGCCAGCTCACCAAGGAATCAGCCCCAGCATTTT
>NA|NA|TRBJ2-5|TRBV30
CAHSSKETQYF
TGTGCCCACTCGTCGAAAGAGACCCAGTACTTC
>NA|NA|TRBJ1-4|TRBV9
CASSVSPATEQLFF
TGTGCCAGCAGCGTATCCCCTGCGACTGAACAACTGTTTTTT
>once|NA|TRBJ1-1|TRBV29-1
CSTQGNTEAFF
TGCAGCACCCAGGGTAACACTGAAGCTTTCTTT
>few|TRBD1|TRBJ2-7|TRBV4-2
CASSQEGSGQASYEQYF
TGTGCCAGCAGCCAAGAAGGTTCGGGACAGGCATCCTACGAGCAGTACTTC
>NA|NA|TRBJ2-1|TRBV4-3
CASSPDAMGSYNEQFF
TGCGCCAGCAGCCCAGACGCTATGGGCTCCTACAATGAGCAGTTCTTC